These 6 T cell receptor beta chains originate from one sample sequenced in a study of early T cells in non-severe SARS-CoV-2 infection. TCRdb reprocessed the 5' RACE reads via MiXCR and lists one record per CDR3 protein. The sample holds 40,000 to 50,000 distinct CDR3 sequences, 9.5% to 13% seen once. Material: whole blood. Source of these receptors: an adult who was a healthcare worker with PCR-confirmed SARS-CoV-2 infection or an uninfected control (not recorded which).

The J gene is TRBJ2-3, the V gene TRBV7-7; a weak D match, TRBD2 (6 bases). The V end lost 7 bases, the J end lost 2 bases, and 13 bases lay between the germline ends. The CDR3 is made up of 14 amino acids. In germline, CDR1 is SSHAT, CDR2 FNYEAQ (reference sequence). CDR3 sequence (DNA): TGTGCCAGCAACCTCGGGACTTTCACAGATACGCAGTATTTT. Translated: CASNLGTFTDTQYF. The variable domain in full, completed from reference TRBV7-7 and TRBJ2-3, reads GAGVSQSPRYKVTKRGQDVTLRCDPISSHATLYWYQQALGQGPEFLTYFNYEAQPDKSGLPSDRFSAERPEGSISTLTIQRTEQRDSAMYRCASNLGTFTDTQYFGPGTRLTVL.

This clonotype showed up many times. The genes are TRBV5-1 and TRBJ2-3; 12 nucleotides agree with TRBD1. The V gene end was trimmed by 3 bases and the J gene end by 4 bases; junction bases not matched to a gene: 6. The length of the CDR3 is 16 residues. Germline V gene lookup returns CDR1 SGHRS and CDR2 YFSETQ. The CDR3 protein is CASSWTGTGGADTQYF. As DNA, the CDR3 is TGCGCCAGCAGCTGGACCGGGACAGGGGGCGCAGATACGCAGTATTTT.

The CDR3 spells CASSYDNTQGIIQYF. The CDR3 bases are TGTGCCAGCAGTTACGACAACACCCAGGGAATCATTCAGTACTTC. The chain recombines TRBV6-5 with TRBJ2-4; a possible D gene is TRBD1 (5 bases). This CDR3 region has 15 residues. V lost 2 bases and J lost 9, with 17 bases in between. Germline loops: CDR1 MNHEY, CDR2 SVGAGI.

In this sample, this clonotype turned up many times. The chain couples TRBV7-9 to TRBJ1-1; D uncertain. The germline CDR1 and CDR2 sequences are SEHNR and FQNEAQ (reference sequence). This CDR3 has 12 amino acids. V shed 3 bases and J shed 7 bases, with 9 bases lying between them. The CDR3 is CASSFMRGEAFF. CDR3 in DNA: TGTGCCAGCAGCTTTATGCGGGGTGAAGCTTTCTTT.

This clonotype came up many times. The V and J genes are TRBV24-1 and TRBJ2-3; the D is unclear. CDR1 and CDR2 from the germline V gene are KGHDR and SFDVKD. V was clipped by 2 bases and J by 6 bases, with 2 bases between them. CDR3 length equals 11 residues. The CDR3 is CATSDSDTQYF. In DNA, the CDR3 is TGTGCCACCAGTGATTCGGATACGCAGTATTTT.

This chain uses TRBV11-3 with TRBJ2-5, with unresolved D. The germline gives CDR1 SGHNT, CDR2 YENEEA. Trimming took 3 bases from V and 4 from J, leaving 6 bases between them. The CDR3 spans 12 residues. CDR3 bases: TGTGCCAGCAGCTTCCCAGGAGAGACCCAGTACTTC. It encodes CASSFPGETQYF.